A selection of T cell receptor beta chains follows, all from one sample in a study of cytomegalovirus exposure and HLA in healthy donors. Profiled with immunoSEQ multiplex PCR; TCRdb holds only in-frame clones, not every one. The profile shows hundreds of thousands of clones, about 75% of them singletons. Material: PBMCs. These receptors came from a female donor in good health and CMV-seronegative. Each CDR3 is given without its conserved first and last residue.

ASSLAGVSSYEQY | TRBJ2-7 | TRBV5-1
ASSPTSDSYSTGNTIY | TRBJ1-3 | TRBV18
SAGRSQGTEAF | TRBJ1-1 | TRBV29-1
ASSFSGGGSGRRNEQY | TRBJ2-7 | TRBV28
ASSLTAGRNEKLF | TRBJ1-4 | TRBV5-1
ASSLGLDTYEQY | NA | TRBV4-2
ASSVAPQTEYEQY | TRBJ2-7 | TRBV9
ASARQNQPQH | TRBJ1-5 | TRBV2
ASSLPGHLRKGGYT | TRBJ1-2 | TRBV28
ASSEVRGQGRQPQH | TRBJ1-5 | TRBV6-1
ASSLAGRGHRYGYT | TRBJ1-2 | TRBV7-2
ASSLDPRDTGELF | TRBJ2-2 | TRBV5-1
ASSLGGTSSYNEQF | TRBJ2-1 | TRBV5-4
ASSESPQAGELF | TRBJ2-2 | TRBV6-4
ASSMGTLNEQF | TRBJ2-1 | TRBV19
ASSLSDTQY | TRBJ2-3 | TRBV28
ASSGEALAEETQY | TRBJ2-5 | TRBV5-8
ASSRTGDGPREQY | TRBJ2-7 | TRBV18
SVEAGTSGSYNEQF | TRBJ2-1 | TRBV29-1
ASTGQVYYEQY | TRBJ2-7 | TRBV28
ASSVAGRTTDTQY | TRBJ2-3 | TRBV9
ASSPQGATNEKLF | TRBJ1-4 | TRBV5-5
ASSETGGGDPSPLH | TRBJ1-6 | TRBV28
ASSGRGRTGGANQPQH | TRBJ1-5 | TRBV25-1
ASRRLAGGSYNEQF | TRBJ2-1 | TRBV6-6
ASSTISYEQY | TRBJ2-7 | TRBV10-1
ASDNKSEAF | TRBJ1-1 | TRBV28
ASSYTWTSGRVFSYEQY | TRBJ2-7 | TRBV7-9
ASSQEPRATGELF | TRBJ2-2 | TRBV4-1
ASSTIGTGDEQF | TRBJ2-1 | TRBV18
ANAVDANTGELF | TRBJ2-2 | TRBV2
ASSSGQLQETQY | TRBJ2-5 | TRBV5-1
ASSLSVGMGRDGYT | TRBJ1-2 | TRBV5-5
SVAISWGTGYT | TRBJ1-2 | TRBV29-1
ASSERQGGYEQY | TRBJ2-7 | TRBV2
ASSFQRAGNTGELF | TRBJ2-2 | TRBV27
ASATRLAYNEQF | TRBJ2-1 | TRBV28
ASSLSDNQPQH | TRBJ1-5 | TRBV11-2
ASSGQGAGPQH | TRBJ1-5 | TRBV18
SVRLERETQY | TRBJ2-5 | TRBV29-1
ASSEAGRGIMNSYEQY | TRBJ2-7 | TRBV6-1
ASSVVGQGNYGYT | TRBJ1-2 | TRBV9
ASSLSTSGSYNEQF | TRBJ2-1 | TRBV27
ASRRDTGGTEAF | TRBJ1-1 | TRBV28
ASSLRKIGGTYDQY | TRBJ2-7 | TRBV11-3
ASRLTSGANNEQF | TRBJ2-1 | TRBV7-6
ASSPPNFGGQETQY | TRBJ2-5 | TRBV5-1
AVGRGNEQF | TRBJ2-1 | TRBV27
ASSRQSYEQY | TRBJ2-7 | TRBV5-6
ASSNSGDRADTGELF | TRBJ2-2 | TRBV19
ASSQTGGVSEAF | TRBJ1-1 | TRBV7-9
ASSPGTRSSYEQY | TRBJ2-7 | TRBV6-5